This T cell receptor beta chain was recorded in a study of control samples from healthy donors and cancer patients (dated by TCRdb to 2020 to 2021). Regarding this clone: Its antigen target is currently unknown. Per-nucleotide qualities are absent, and no much larger clonotype sits a single base away.

The library was obtained by the immunoSEQ multiplex PCR assay. TCRdb took over this immuneACCESS table, retaining in-frame rearrangements with V and J assigned. Such tables are incomplete; in checked studies, under half of the missing clones stem from an unresolved V gene, and the remainder is unexplained. In this sample the table shows over 150,000 clones, 85% to 95% of which occur a single time. Of the sample, about 1.4% is held by the ten largest clones. V loses 2 bases, J loses 5 bases, and the germline ends lie 17 bases apart. Inclusive of the bounding cysteine and phenylalanine, the CDR3 is 16 residues long. Here the CDR3 DNA is all that survives: 48 bases in frame from base 1. The germline V gene provides CDR1 SGHDT and CDR2 YYEEEE.

Rearrangement joined TRBV5-6 to TRBJ1-5; a weak D assignment points to TRBD1 (6 bases agree). The receptor was derived from a young woman in good health. The sequencing sample was made of blood. Read as DNA, the sequence is TGTGCCAGCAGCTTATGGCCAGGGGAAGCGGATCAGCCCCAGCATTTT. Translation gives CASSLWPGEADQPQHF.